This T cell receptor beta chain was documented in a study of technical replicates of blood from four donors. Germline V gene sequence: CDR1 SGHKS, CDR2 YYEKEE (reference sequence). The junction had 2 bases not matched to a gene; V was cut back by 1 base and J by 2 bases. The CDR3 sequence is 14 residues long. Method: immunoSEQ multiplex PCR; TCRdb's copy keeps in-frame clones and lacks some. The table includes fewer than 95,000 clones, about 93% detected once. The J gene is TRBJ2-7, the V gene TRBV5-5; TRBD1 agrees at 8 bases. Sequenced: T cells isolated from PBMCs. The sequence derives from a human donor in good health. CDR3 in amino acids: CASSLRTGPYEQYF. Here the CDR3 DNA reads TGTGCCAGCAGCTTGAGGACAGGGCCCTACGAGCAGTACTTC.